A selection of T cell receptor beta chains follows, all from one sample in a study of cytomegalovirus exposure and HLA in healthy donors. TCRdb keeps only in-frame clones here, not all; method: immunoSEQ multiplex PCR. The sample lists about 150,000 clones, 77% occurring once. Sequenced material: PBMCs. Receptor source: a male donor in good health and CMV-seronegative. Both conserved end residues are part of each CDR3. Each record gives: clone size, J gene, D gene, V gene, CDR3 DNA, CDR3 protein. A D gene is named only where the DNA matches it firmly. The listing skips clone size in some rows; elsewhere it reads once, few, many or a size class.

>NA|TRBJ2-7|TRBD2|TRBV7-9
TGTTCCAGCAGCCCCCGGACTAGCGGTCTAGGGGCTGAGCAGTACTTC
CSSSPRTSGLGAEQYF
>few|TRBJ2-1|TRBD1|TRBV29-1
TGCAGCGTGCCGGACAGGGTCTCCTACAATGAGCAGTTCTTC
CSVPDRVSYNEQFF
>once|TRBJ2-5|NA|TRBV11-2
TGTGCCAGCAGCTTAGTAGGGGGAGGGGAGACCCAGTACTTC
CASSLVGGGETQYF
>NA|TRBJ2-7|TRBD1|TRBV5-1
TGCGCCAGCAGATGGACCAGGGGGACCTACGAGCAGTACTTC
CASRWTRGTYEQYF
>few|TRBJ2-7|NA|TRBV7-2
TGTGCCAGCAGCCTACAGGGAACGGGCTACGAGCAGTACTTC
CASSLQGTGYEQYF
>NA|TRBJ1-5|NA|TRBV4-1
TGCGCCAGCAGCCAGGCTCCTACAGGATCCAATCAGCCCCAGCATTTT
CASSQAPTGSNQPQHF
>NA|TRBJ1-1|NA|TRBV6-1
TGTGCCAGCAGTGAAGTGGCAGGGGCAACTGAAGCTTTCTTT
CASSEVAGATEAFF
>NA|TRBJ2-7|NA|TRBV5-1
TGCGCCAGCAGCTTGAACAGCTACGAGCAGTACTTC
CASSLNSYEQYF
>NA|TRBJ1-2|NA|TRBV4-1
TGCGCCAGCAGGCATCTAACGGGGGGGCCTAACTATGGCTACACCTTC
CASRHLTGGPNYGYTF
>few|TRBJ2-3|TRBD1|TRBV4-3
TGCGCCAGCAGCCAAGTGAGGGGGCAGAGTACGCAGTATTTT
CASSQVRGQSTQYF
>NA|TRBJ1-2|TRBD1|TRBV7-2
TGTGCCAGCAGCCCCGAGGACAGGACAAACTATGGCTACACCTTC
CASSPEDRTNYGYTF
>NA|TRBJ2-3|TRBD1|TRBV4-1
TGCGCCAGCAGCCAACTGGGACAGAGAAAGAGCACAGATACGCAGTATTTT
CASSQLGQRKSTDTQYF
>once|TRBJ1-5|TRBD1|TRBV6-4
TGTGCCAGCAGTGTAGGGACAGGGTCCAATCAGCCCCAGCATTTT
CASSVGTGSNQPQHF
>NA|TRBJ1-2|NA|TRBV7-9
TGTGCCAGCAGCTTAGACCCCCGGGGGGAAAAAGGAGCGGGTGGCTACACCTTC
CASSLDPRGEKGAGGYTF
>NA|TRBJ2-3|NA|TRBV5-1
TGCGCCAGCAGCTTGGCAGGGGCAGATACGCAGTATTTT
CASSLAGADTQYF
>NA|TRBJ2-1|TRBD1|TRBV7-3
TGTGCCAGCAGCCCACAGGGGGCTCTCTCCTACAATGAGCAGTTCTTC
CASSPQGALSYNEQFF
>few|TRBJ2-7|TRBD1|TRBV2
TGTGCCAGCAGGGACAGGGTTACCTACGAGCAGTACTTC
CASRDRVTYEQYF
>few|TRBJ2-7|TRBD1|TRBV9
TGTGCCAGCAGCGTTGGAACAGGGGATGGCTACGAGCAGTACTTC
CASSVGTGDGYEQYF
>NA|TRBJ2-7|TRBD1|TRBV4-1
TGCGCCAGCAGCCAAGCGGCAGGGGGTCTATACGAGCAGTACTTC
CASSQAAGGLYEQYF
>NA|TRBJ2-1|NA|TRBV5-1
TGCGCCAGCAGCTTGACGGAGAACGCCTACAATGAGCAGTTCTTC
CASSLTENAYNEQFF
>NA|TRBJ1-6|NA|TRBV2
TGTGCCAGCAGGTTGCGGCAGCTGAGGAATTCACCCCTCCACTTT
CASRLRQLRNSPLHF
>NA|TRBJ1-1|NA|TRBV28
TGTGCCAGCAACAAACAGGGGAACACTGAAGCTTTCTTT
CASNKQGNTEAFF
>NA|TRBJ2-3|TRBD1|TRBV4-2
TGTGCCAGCAGCCAGAGGGACAGGGGAAGAAGTAGCACAGATACGCAGTATTTT
CASSQRDRGRSSTDTQYF
>NA|TRBJ1-1|NA|TRBV12-5
TGTGCTAGTGGTTTGTCGGGGAACACTGAAGCTTTCTTT
CASGLSGNTEAFF
>few|TRBJ2-5|TRBD1|TRBV2
TGTGCCAGCAGTGAAACACAGGGGGGAGAGACCCAGTACTTC
CASSETQGGETQYF
>NA|TRBJ1-1|NA|TRBV29-1
TGCAGCGTTGAACGATCAGGCGAAGCTTTCTTT
CSVERSGEAFF
>NA|TRBJ1-1|NA|TRBV5-1
TGCGCCAGCAGACGGACTACCGGGGGGGGAGGAGGGAACACTGAAGCTTTCTTT
CASRRTTGGGGGNTEAFF